Sequencing of this T cell receptor (beta chain) was carried out in a study of T cells expressing NK-cell markers. Study overall: Eight donors were sequenced, seven testing HCMV-seropositive and one testing seronegative. General study points: These clonotypes additionally ranked first within the CD3+CD56-NKG2C+ fraction of a few donors. Of the CD8+ T cells in about 6 donors, about 1.0-8% belonged to dominant NKG2C+ clonotypes.

TCRdb processed the 5' RACE reads again and assigns one entry to each CDR3 protein, with no DNA. Seen in this sample are under 600,000 distinct CDR3 sequences; the ten most common clones hold over 1.3%. Germline values: CDR1 DFQATT, CDR2 SNEGSKA (reference sequence). This CDR3 region has 13 residues. On this clonotype: Its target is not known.

The sequence was collected from a woman aged 45 to 65 in good health. The V call is TRBV20-1, the J call TRBJ1-1; the D gene TCRdb calls, TRBD1, cannot be checked with no DNA. Sequenced sample: blood T cells: a sorted CD56 or NKG2C T cell subset, CD4+ or CD8+ T cells, or bulk PBMC T cells (not recorded which). CDR3 sequence: CSALWGASTEAFF.